The 30 T cell receptor beta chains below were found in one sample sequenced in a study of blood T cell repertoires in COVID-19. Assay used: immunoSEQ multiplex PCR; TCRdb lists only in-frame clones, some missing. This sample carries about 180,000 clones, roughly 87% of them seen once, and the ten largest clones take around 2%. Sequenced material: PBMCs or T cells enriched from blood (not recorded which). The receptor set was obtained from a woman between 40 and 55 years old with acute COVID-19.

This chain joins TRBV5-4 and TRBJ2-1; 8 nucleotides align to TRBD1. With 1 base clipped from V and 7 bases from J, the junction kept 7 bases outside the gene matches. The germline gives CDR1 SGHNT, CDR2 YYREEE (reference sequence). The CDR3 is 15 amino acids. As DNA, the CDR3 is TGTGCCAGCAGCTTGAGCCAGGGGGCTGATAATGAGCAGTTCTTC. Its translation is CASSLSQGADNEQFF. Complete variable domain (other parts from reference TRBV5-4 and TRBJ2-1): ETGVTQSPTHLIKTRGQQVTLRCSSQSGHNTVSWYQQALGQGPQFIFQYYREEENGRGNFPPRFSGLQFPNYSSELNVNALELDDSALYLCASSLSQGADNEQFFGPGTRLTVL.

The J gene is TRBJ1-5, the V gene TRBV11-3; tentatively, D is TRBD1 (5 bases). The V gene lost 0 bases and the J gene lost 2 bases, with 14 bases spanning the gap. The germline CDR1 and CDR2 sequences are SGHNT and YENEEA. CDR3 length: 17 residues. CDR3 protein: CASSLDRPRVGNQPQHF. The CDR3 DNA reads as TGTGCCAGCAGCTTAGACCGCCCCAGGGTTGGCAATCAGCCCCAGCATTTT. Using reference TRBV11-3 and TRBJ1-5 for the parts outside the CDR3, the full variable domain is EAGVVQSPRYKIIEKKQPVAFWCNPISGHNTLYWYLQNLGQGPELLIRYENEEAVDDSQLPKDRFSAERLKGVDSTLKIQPAELGDSAVYLCASSLDRPRVGNQPQHFGDGTRLSIL.

This clone was detected only once. The chain has TRBV5-1 and TRBJ2-5; possible D gene TRBD2, 6 bases. V shed 0 bases and J shed 4 bases, with 10 bases lying between them. This CDR3 has 14 amino acids. Germline CDR1 SGHRS, CDR2 YFSETQ. In DNA form, the CDR3 reads TGCGCCAGCAGCTTGGAAGGGAGGAGAGAGACCCAGTACTTC. It codes for CASSLEGRRETQYF.

The chain links TRBV5-8 to TRBJ1-5; 10 bases are shared with TRBD1. V lost 3 bases and J lost 2; bases outside the gene matches: 8. CDR1 is SGHTS and CDR2 is YDEGEE in the germline V gene. The CDR3 contains 17 residues. In DNA form, the CDR3 reads TGTGCCAGCAGCTCAATAACCGGGACAGGGGGCAATCAGCCCCAGCATTTT. Translating gives CASSSITGTGGNQPQHF.

This chain links TRBV19 with TRBJ2-5; 9 bases fit TRBD1. This CDR3 region has 15 residues. Germline V CDR1 and CDR2: LNHDA, SQIVND (reference sequence). The ends lost 2 bases at V and 6 bases at J; junction bases unmatched: 7. The CDR3 loop is CASSIIPGQGQTQYF. The CDR3 DNA sequence: TGTGCCAGTAGTATAATCCCGGGACAGGGCCAGACCCAGTACTTC.

The chain links TRBV27 to TRBJ1-1; D perhaps matches TRBD1 (6 bases). The germline V gene encodes CDR1 MNHEY and CDR2 SMNVEV (reference sequence). Trimming pared 4 bases from V and 1 base from J, leaving 10 bases between. The CDR3 is 14 residues long. The CDR3 sequence: CASSSRRGNTEAFF. CDR3 nucleotides: TGTGCCAGCAGTTCCCGCAGGGGGAACACTGAAGCTTTCTTT.

The rearrangement joins TRBV24-1 to TRBJ2-1, with a weak D call TRBD1 (6 bases). Trimming took 3 bases from V and 8 from J, leaving 10 bases between them. The CDR3 has 13 amino acids. The germline V gene encodes CDR1 KGHDR and CDR2 SFDVKD. This CDR3 is CATSDLGQDEQFF. Here the CDR3 DNA reads TGTGCCACCAGTGATCTGGGACAAGATGAGCAGTTCTTC.

J is TRBJ1-3 and V is TRBV10-3; D remains unclear. This CDR3 is built from 14 residues. Between the trimmed V and J ends, which lost 11 bases and 2 bases, there was a span of 16 bases. CDR1 and CDR2 (germline): ENHRY, SYGVKD. The CDR3 coding sequence is TGTGCCGCGACCGACGACATGCCTGGAAACACCATATATTTT. The encoded protein is CAATDDMPGNTIYF.

This chain joins TRBV19 and TRBJ2-7; D remains unclear. V lost 3 bases to trimming and J lost 4 bases, with 7 bases between them. This CDR3 is built from 12 residues. The germline V gene encodes CDR1 LNHDA and CDR2 SQIVND (reference sequence). CDR3 bases: TGTGCCAGTAGTATCCTTACTTACGAGCAGTACTTC. Its translation: CASSILTYEQYF.

The rearrangement uses TRBV28 and TRBJ1-5; no reliable D call. The germline CDR1 and CDR2 sequences are MDHEN and SYDVKM. This CDR3 is 13 amino acids long. With 6 bases removed from V and 4 bases from J, the gap between germline ends came to 10 bases. Here the CDR3 reads CASSPRVNQPQHF. CDR3 in DNA: TGTGCCAGCAGCCCTCGGGTTAATCAGCCCCAGCATTTT.

The genes are TRBV5-5 and TRBJ1-5; the match to TRBD1 covers 7 bases. This CDR3 comprises 15 residues. Per the germline V gene, CDR1 is SGHKS and CDR2 is YYEKEE (reference sequence). The V gene end was trimmed by 0 bases and the J gene end by 6 bases; junction bases not matched to a gene: 6. CDR3 sequence: CASSLEQGITQPQHF. The CDR3 DNA is TGTGCCAGCAGCTTGGAACAGGGGATCACTCAGCCCCAGCATTTT.

Only a few counts were recorded for this clone. V gene TRBV28 combines with J gene TRBJ2-5; possibly TRBD1 for D (5 bases). Germline V CDR1 and CDR2: MDHEN, SYDVKM. There are 15 residues in the CDR3. Trimming took off 4 bases at V and 5 bases at J, with 17 bases between the two ends. CDR3 loop: CASSSLTVRGETQYF. The CDR3 DNA reads TGTGCCAGCAGTTCCCTGACAGTCCGTGGGGAGACCCAGTACTTC.

V gene TRBV28 combines with J gene TRBJ1-1; TRBD1 is a possible D gene (5 bases). V was shortened by 6 bases and J by 1 base, with 15 bases between the two germline ends. This CDR3 is 15 amino acids long. The germline CDR1 and CDR2 sequences are MDHEN and SYDVKM. The CDR3 protein is CASRTGQIGNTEAFF. Here the CDR3 DNA reads TGTGCCAGCAGGACCGGACAAATTGGGAACACTGAAGCTTTCTTT.

The chain uses TRBV10-3 and TRBJ2-1, with D possibly matching TRBD2 (7 bases). Germline V gives CDR1 ENHRY, CDR2 SYGVKD. The V gene lost 7 bases and the J gene lost 8 bases, with 27 bases spanning the gap. CDR3 length equals 17 residues. In DNA, the CDR3 is TGTGCCATCAAGGGGCAGGGGCCGGGAGGCTTTTTGGATGAGCAGTTCTTC. It encodes CAIKGQGPGGFLDEQFF.

Notes on this clone: The junction and the germline gene differ at one end; a read error may be behind it. V gene TRBV25-1 combines with J gene TRBJ2-7; 7 bases are a match to TRBD1. This CDR3 has 14 amino acids. The germline gives CDR1 MGHDK, CDR2 SYGVNS. This chain's CDR3 is CASSAETGIYGQYF. The CDR3 DNA sequence: TGTGCCAGCAGTGCAGAGACAGGGATCTACGGGCAGTACTTC.

V gene TRBV29-1 combines with J gene TRBJ1-3; 9 bases match TRBD1. V dropped 4 bases and J dropped 2; count of bases not matched to a gene: 0. The germline gives CDR1 SQVTM, CDR2 ANQGSEA. The CDR3 length is 13 residues. This chain's CDR3 is CSVGQGAGNTIYF. The CDR3 region has the DNA TGCAGCGTTGGACAGGGGGCTGGAAACACCATATATTTT.

The gene calls are TRBV29-1 and TRBJ2-1; possible D gene TRBD2, 6 bases. The CDR3 is made up of 14 amino acids. The V end lost 3 bases, the J end lost 0 bases, and 9 bases lay between the germline ends. Germline CDR1 is SQVTM and CDR2 is ANQGSEA. CDR3 nucleotide sequence: TGCAGCGTTGAGGGTAGCGGCTCCTACAATGAGCAGTTCTTC. Amino acid sequence: CSVEGSGSYNEQFF.

This clone turned up a few times. The chain has TRBV5-1 and TRBJ2-1, with TRBD1 matching over 10 bases. Germline values: CDR1 SGHRS, CDR2 YFSETQ. The CDR3 runs 15 residues. V gave up 3 bases and J gave up 2 bases; unmatched junction bases: 2. CDR3 residues: CASSSGQGTYNEQFF. In nucleotides, the CDR3 is TGCGCCAGCAGCTCGGGACAGGGGACCTACAATGAGCAGTTCTTC.

V and J are TRBV29-1 and TRBJ1-1, with TRBD1 matching 9 bases. Germline V gives CDR1 SQVTM, CDR2 ANQGSEA. V lost 6 bases and J lost 6; bases outside the gene matches: 17. The CDR3 loop spans 16 amino acids. The CDR3 DNA follows: TGCAGCGTCCCCCCAATCTTACAGGGGGCTAGCGCTGAAGCTTTCTTT. Translation: CSVPPILQGASAEAFF.

This clone has just one count. V is TRBV19 and J is TRBJ2-3, with 9 positions matching TRBD1. The CDR3 has 13 residues. Germline V lookup: CDR1 LNHDA, CDR2 SQIVND (reference sequence). The CDR3 loop is CASSDRGPDTQYF. The CDR3 region has the DNA TGTGCGAGTTCGGACAGGGGACCAGATACGCAGTATTTT.

This clone occurred once. This CDR3 is CASSGGEKDSNEQFF. CDR3 nucleotide sequence: TGTGCCAGCTCGGGCGGGGAGAAGGACTCCAATGAGCAGTTCTTC. The rearrangement links TRBV18 to TRBJ2-1; TRBD2 is a possible D gene (6 bases). The CDR3 spans 15 residues. The V end lost 6 bases, the J end lost 6 bases, and 18 bases lay between the germline ends. CDR1 is KGHSH, CDR2 LQKENI, per germline.

V is TRBV27 and J is TRBJ1-4; possibly TRBD1 for D (5 bases). Trimming left V 5 bases short and J 3 bases short, with 25 bases between. Germline assignment: CDR1 MNHEY and CDR2 SMNVEV (reference sequence). This CDR3 region has 19 residues. The CDR3 nucleotides are TGTGCCAGCAGTACCCACCCTATGACAGTATCTGCAGCTAATGAAAAACTGTTTTTT. This encodes CASSTHPMTVSAANEKLFF. Supplemented by reference TRBV27 and TRBJ1-4, the full variable domain reads EAQVTQNPRYLITVTGKKLTVTCSQNMNHEYMSWYRQDPGLGLRQIYYSMNVEVTDKGDVPEGYKVSRKEKRNFPLILESPSPNQTSLYFCASSTHPMTVSAANEKLFFGSGTQLSVL.

The chain joins TRBV2 to TRBJ1-3; possibly TRBD1 for D (6 bases). The ends were cut back, 6 bases at V and 8 bases at J, with 17 bases in the middle. CDR3 length: 14 amino acids. Per the germline V gene, CDR1 is SNHLY and CDR2 is FYNNEI. In DNA form, the CDR3 reads TGTGCCAGCAGGCCCCGACAGGCGGGTGACACCATATATTTT. It is translated as CASRPRQAGDTIYF. Full variable domain (rest looked up from reference TRBV2 and TRBJ1-3): EPEVTQTPSHQVTQMGQEVILRCVPISNHLYFYWYRQILGQKVEFLVSFYNNEISEKSEIFDDQFSVERPDGSNFTLKIRSTKLEDSAMYFCASRPRQAGDTIYFGEGSWLTVV.

The chain links TRBV19 to TRBJ2-3; the match to TRBD2 covers 8 bases. This CDR3 has 13 amino acids. The ends lost 7 bases at V and 1 base at J; junction bases unmatched: 1. Germline V lookup: CDR1 LNHDA, CDR2 SQIVND (reference sequence). CDR3 nucleotide sequence: TGTGCCAGTACTAGCGGGCGCACAGATACGCAGTATTTT. It translates to CASTSGRTDTQYF.

This chain connects TRBV5-4 to TRBJ1-4; D might be TRBD1 (6 bases). This CDR3 comprises 12 residues. With 2 bases removed from V and 8 bases from J, the gap between germline ends came to 7 bases. Germline V gives CDR1 SGHNT, CDR2 YYREEE (reference sequence). The DNA of the CDR3 is TGTGCCAGCAGCTTAGGGGGAGAAAAACTGTTTTTT. It translates to CASSLGGEKLFF.

The chain carries TRBV9 and TRBJ2-3, with 11 positions matching TRBD2. Germline values: CDR1 SGDLS, CDR2 YYNGEE. The J segment lost 9 bases and the V segment lost 0 bases, leaving 6 bases of the junction unmatched. The CDR3 loop spans 15 amino acids. The CDR3 loop is CASSVAQTSGTTQYF. The CDR3 coding sequence is TGTGCCAGCAGCGTAGCTCAGACTAGCGGGACCACGCAGTATTTT.

The chain is built from TRBV3-1 (or the pseudogene TRBV3-2) and TRBJ2-7, with D possibly TRBD1 on 5 matching bases. From germline, CDR1 is LGHDT and CDR2 YNNKEL (reference sequence). This CDR3 contains 16 residues. V lost 4 bases to trimming and J lost 2 bases, with 18 bases between them. This chain's CDR3 is CASSLGASRPTYEQYF. The DNA of the CDR3 is TGTGCCAGCAGCCTTGGGGCGTCGCGTCCTACCTACGAGCAGTACTTC.

This clone occurred once. CDR3 DNA sequence: TGTGCCAGTAGTATAGCTGCCGGGGGTGCACCCCTCCACTTT. Translated: CASSIAAGGAPLHF. This rearrangement joins TRBV19 to TRBJ1-6, with a possible D match to TRBD1 (5 bases). This CDR3 has 14 residues. Germline loops: CDR1 LNHDA, CDR2 SQIVND (reference sequence). Trimming pared 1 base from V and 11 bases from J, leaving 12 bases between.

The chain uses TRBV28 and TRBJ1-4; no clear D. Germline V CDR1 and CDR2: MDHEN, SYDVKM. The ends were cut back, 4 bases at V and 3 bases at J, with 6 bases in the middle. This CDR3 comprises 13 residues. The CDR3 sequence: CASSSHSNEKLFF. As DNA, the CDR3 is TGTGCCAGCAGTTCCCACTCTAATGAAAAACTGTTTTTT.

This clone is a singleton in its sample. The rearrangement joins TRBV30 to TRBJ2-7; possible D gene TRBD1, 6 bases. Germline values: CDR1 GTSNPN, CDR2 SVGIG (reference sequence). The length of the CDR3 is 12 residues. V lost 2 bases to trimming and J lost 4 bases, with 9 bases between them. CDR3 DNA: TGTGCCTGGAGTAATCAGGGGTACGAGCAGTACTTC. Translated: CAWSNQGYEQYF.